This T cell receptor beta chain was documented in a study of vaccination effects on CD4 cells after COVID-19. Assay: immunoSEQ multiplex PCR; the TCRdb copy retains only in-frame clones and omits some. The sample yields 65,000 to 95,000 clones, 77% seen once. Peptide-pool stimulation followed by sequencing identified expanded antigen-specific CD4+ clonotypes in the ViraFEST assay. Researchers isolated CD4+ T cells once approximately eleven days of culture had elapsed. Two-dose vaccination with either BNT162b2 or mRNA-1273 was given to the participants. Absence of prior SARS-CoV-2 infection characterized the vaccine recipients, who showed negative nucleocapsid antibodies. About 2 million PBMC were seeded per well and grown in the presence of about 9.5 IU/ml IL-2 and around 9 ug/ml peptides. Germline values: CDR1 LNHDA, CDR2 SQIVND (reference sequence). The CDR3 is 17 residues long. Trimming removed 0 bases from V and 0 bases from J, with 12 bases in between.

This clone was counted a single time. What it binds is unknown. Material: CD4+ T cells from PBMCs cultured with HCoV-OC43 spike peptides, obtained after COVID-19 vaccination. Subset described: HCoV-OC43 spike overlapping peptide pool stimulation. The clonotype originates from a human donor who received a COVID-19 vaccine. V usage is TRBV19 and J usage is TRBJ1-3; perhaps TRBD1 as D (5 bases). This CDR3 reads CASSIDLGAASGNTIYF. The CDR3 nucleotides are TGTGCCAGTAGTATAGATCTCGGGGCAGCCTCTGGAAACACCATATATTTT.